The rows below give T cell receptor beta chains drawn from one sample of a study of CD8+ T cells in alopecia areata. Clones were sequenced by immunoSEQ multiplex PCR, and TCRdb holds only the in-frame ones, with some missing. Here the sample spans 60,000 to 85,000 clones, roughly 30% being singletons. The sequencing here drew on CD8+ T cells sorted from blood, taken at week 4, from a patient treated with tofacitinib. The receptor source for this set is a human donor with alopecia areata. The CDR3 runs from the conserved cysteine through the conserved F or W. The D gene is left open where the match is weak. Clone size is stated in some rows and not others, as once, few, many or a class when expanded.

TRBJ2-1 TRBV19 NA 14 NA CASRGWSSYNEQFF TGTGCCAGCCGGGGGTGGAGCTCCTACAATGAGCAGTTCTTC
TRBJ1-5 TRBV27 NA 14 NA CASSYRGSNQPQHF TGTGCCAGCAGTTATCGGGGAAGCAATCAGCCCCAGCATTTT
TRBJ2-5 TRBV29-1 few 15 TRBD2 CSVGTSGRRGETQYF TGCAGCGTTGGGACTAGCGGGAGGAGAGGGGAGACCCAGTACTTC
TRBJ2-7 TRBV29-1 few 13 NA CSVEDPEVREQYF TGCAGCGTTGAAGATCCCGAAGTGCGCGAGCAGTACTTC
TRBJ1-2 TRBV27 few 14 NA CASSFRGRGYGYTF TGTGCCAGCAGTTTCCGAGGGCGCGGCTATGGCTACACCTTC
TRBJ2-1 TRBV30 NA 11 NA CAWSAANEQFF TGTGCCTGGAGTGCCGCGAATGAGCAGTTCTTC
TRBJ2-1 TRBV5-4 once 15 TRBD2 CASSLAWTGGDEQFF TGTGCCAGCAGCTTGGCTTGGACGGGAGGAGATGAGCAGTTCTTC
TRBJ2-7 TRBV29-1 NA 15 TRBD2 CSVEYSGSSSYEQYF TGCAGCGTTGAATATAGCGGGAGTTCATCCTACGAGCAGTACTTC
TRBJ2-6 TRBV9 few 15 NA CASSGYSSGANVLTF TGTGCCAGCAGCGGATACAGCTCTGGGGCCAACGTCCTGACTTTC
TRBJ2-2 TRBV27 NA 13 NA CASSFPYTGELFF TGTGCCAGCAGTTTTCCCTACACCGGGGAGCTGTTTTTT
TRBJ2-3 TRBV7-2 NA 12 NA CASSAPPSPQYF TGTGCCAGCAGCGCGCCGCCTTCCCCGCAGTATTTT
TRBJ1-2 TRBV4-3 NA 15 NA CASSQEVPNQDGYTF TGCGCCAGCAGCCAAGAGGTGCCAAACCAGGATGGCTACACCTTC
TRBJ2-7 TRBV14 few 13 NA CASSQAAAYEQYF TGTGCCAGCAGCCAAGCGGCTGCCTACGAGCAGTACTTC